This TCR beta chain was retrieved from a study of OX40 agonist ivuxolimab in advanced cancers. Study in general: In this cohort, patients received ivuxolimab, an agonistic anti-OX40 (CD134) antibody. Patients got intravenous ivuxolimab at 0.01 to 10 mg/kg every 2 weeks. Under the entry rules, prior anti-PD-1, anti-PD-L1 or anti-CTLA-4 therapy was allowed, and approximately 36% had some. The mean age was roughly 60 years, ranging from about 23 to 85, with about four fifths of participants male.

V was shortened by 2 bases and J by 5 bases, with 12 bases between the two germline ends. CDR3 length: 14 amino acids. Germline loops: CDR1 KGHSH, CDR2 LQKENI. Using immunoSEQ multiplex PCR, the repertoire was profiled, and TCRdb retains in-frame clones only, with some absent. The sample lists about 61,000 clones, 86% occurring once. The starting material was CD4+ or CD8+ T cells sorted from blood, obtained in a trial of the OX40 agonist ivuxolimab. The chain uses TRBV18 and TRBJ1-1; the D gene is possibly TRBD1 (5 bases). This sequence originates from an adult with an advanced solid tumor such as melanoma, head and neck, liver or kidney cancer. The CDR3 spells CASSPSGGRTEAFF. In DNA form, the CDR3 reads TGTGCCAGCTCACCAAGTGGGGGGAGGACTGAAGCTTTCTTT. Complete variable domain (other parts from reference TRBV18 and TRBJ1-1): NAGVMQNPRHLVRRRGQEARLRCSPMKGHSHVYWYRQLPEEGLKFMVYLQKENIIDESGMPKERFSAEFPKEGPSILRIQQVVRGDSAAYFCASSPSGGRTEAFFGQGTRLTVV.